These T cell receptor beta chains were read from a single sample in a study of blood T cell repertoires in COVID-19. The protocol was immunoSEQ multiplex PCR, while the TCRdb copy is restricted to in-frame clones and leaves out a portion. Among about 32,000 clones listed, 80% to 90% were seen once. What was sequenced was peripheral blood. All receptors come from an elderly woman with active or convalescent COVID-19. Each CDR3 is given with its conserved first and last residue. A D gene is named only where the DNA matches it firmly. Some rows mark clone size as missing; the rest say once, few, many or name a class of expanded clone.

j_gene | d_gene | abundance | v_gene | CDR3aa | CDR3nt
TRBJ2-7 | TRBD1 | - | TRBV5-1 | CASSSTGTGTYEQYF | TGCGCCAGCAGTTCTACCGGGACAGGGACCTACGAGCAGTACTTC
TRBJ2-1 | - | - | TRBV9 | CASSVAPPSEQFF | TGTGCCAGCAGCGTAGCCCCACCCAGTGAGCAGTTCTTC
TRBJ2-1 | TRBD2 | - | TRBV14 | CASSRRLAGGLNEQFF | TGTGCCAGCAGCCGAAGGTTGGCGGGGGGCCTCAATGAGCAGTTCTTC
TRBJ2-1 | TRBD2 | - | TRBV27 | CASSSTSGRAGVEQFF | TGTGCCAGCAGTTCGACTAGCGGGAGGGCCGGGGTTGAGCAGTTCTTC
TRBJ1-2 | - | - | TRBV28 | CASSLLGPNYGYTF | TGTGCCAGCAGTTTACTGGGGCCCAACTATGGCTACACCTTC
TRBJ1-4 | - | - | TRBV2 | CASSEADRVNEKLFF | TGTGCCAGCAGTGAAGCAGATAGAGTCAATGAAAAACTGTTTTTT
TRBJ2-5 | TRBD1 | - | TRBV11-2 | CASSPSWTGWKGTQYF | TGTGCCAGCAGCCCATCCTGGACAGGGTGGAAGGGGACCCAGTACTTC
TRBJ1-4 | - | few | TRBV7-9 | CASSFFGLNEKLFF | TGTGCCAGCAGCTTTTTCGGTTTAAATGAAAAACTGTTTTTT
TRBJ1-5 | TRBD1 | - | TRBV20-1 | CSASQGVGQPQHF | TGCAGTGCTAGTCAGGGGGTAGGTCAGCCCCAGCATTTT
TRBJ1-1 | - | - | TRBV29-1 | CSGRGPSGIEAFF | TGCAGCGGCCGCGGGCCTAGCGGGATTGAAGCTTTCTTT
TRBJ1-6 | TRBD1 | - | TRBV28 | CASSLRTGIYNSPLHF | TGTGCCAGCAGTTTAAGGACAGGGATATATAATTCACCCCTCCACTTT
TRBJ1-4 | TRBD1 | - | TRBV2 | CASSEALAGGEKLFF | TGTGCCAGCAGTGAAGCGCTTGCAGGGGGGGAAAAACTGTTTTTT
TRBJ2-7 | - | - | TRBV5-1 | CASSLVVRGYEQYF | TGCGCCAGCAGCTTGGTGGTAAGGGGCTACGAGCAGTACTTC
TRBJ2-2 | - | few | TRBV7-9 | CASSLGGANTGELFF | TGTGCCAGCAGCTTAGGCGGGGCAAACACCGGGGAGCTGTTTTTT
TRBJ2-2 | TRBD1 | - | TRBV3-1/TRBV3-2 | CASSLGQGATGELFF | TGTGCCAGCAGCCTGGGACAGGGGGCAACCGGGGAGCTGTTTTTT
TRBJ2-5 | - | - | TRBV3-1/TRBV3-2 | CASSPGTQETQYF | TGTGCCAGCAGCCCAGGGACTCAAGAGACCCAGTACTTC
TRBJ1-5 | - | - | TRBV19 | CASSILDSSNQPQHF | TGTGCCAGTAGTATACTCGACAGTAGCAATCAGCCCCAGCATTTT
TRBJ2-5 | TRBD2 | - | TRBV6-2/TRBV6-3 | CASSPDLLRLAGGETQYF | TGTGCCAGCAGTCCCGACCTCCTCAGACTAGCGGGAGGAGAGACCCAGTACTTC
TRBJ2-6 | - | - | TRBV5-6 | CASSLESVGLSGANVLTF | TGTGCCAGCAGCTTGGAGTCCGTCGGACTCTCTGGGGCCAACGTCCTGACTTTC
TRBJ1-4 | - | - | TRBV6-5 | CASSPQGPSDRLFF | TGTGCCAGCAGCCCCCAGGGCCCCTCGGATCGACTGTTTTTT
TRBJ2-3 | - | once | TRBV5-6 | CASSLELQGTDTQYF | TGTGCCAGCAGCTTGGAGTTACAGGGCACAGATACGCAGTATTTT
TRBJ2-3 | - | few | TRBV5-1 | CASSLESGYGTDTQYF | TGCGCCAGCAGCTTGGAATCCGGGTATGGCACAGATACGCAGTATTTT
TRBJ2-4 | - | - | TRBV7-2 | CASSIETGLRAQYF | TGTGCCAGCAGCATAGAGACGGGGTTGAGGGCTCAGTACTTC
TRBJ1-2 | TRBD1 | few | TRBV4-1 | CASSQQGALGYTF | TGCGCCAGCAGCCAACAGGGGGCGCTTGGCTACACCTTC
TRBJ2-1 | - | - | TRBV12-3/TRBV12-4 | CASSFLDEQFF | TGTGCCAGCAGTTTTTTAGATGAGCAGTTCTTC
TRBJ2-2 | TRBD1 | - | TRBV5-1 | CASGTGVVGELFF | TGCGCCAGCGGGACAGGGGTTGTCGGGGAGCTGTTTTTT
TRBJ1-2 | - | - | TRBV5-4 | CASSPRRTANYGYTF | TGTGCCAGCAGCCCTAGACGTACGGCAAACTATGGCTACACCTTC
TRBJ1-2 | - | once | TRBV15 | CATSRDGGTNYGYTF | TGTGCCACCAGCAGAGATGGAGGGACCAACTATGGCTACACCTTC
TRBJ1-5 | TRBD1 | - | TRBV3-1/TRBV3-2 | CASSLTGYNQPQHF | TGTGCCAGCAGCCTGACAGGGTACAATCAGCCCCAGCATTTT
TRBJ2-7 | TRBD2 | - | TRBV28 | CASSFSPSGSIDEQYF | TGTGCCAGCAGTTTCTCACCTAGCGGGAGCATCGACGAGCAGTACTTC
TRBJ1-1 | - | - | TRBV5-1 | CASSLASGGTEAFF | TGCGCCAGCAGCTTGGCCAGCGGGGGGACTGAAGCTTTCTTT
TRBJ1-6 | TRBD1 | - | TRBV7-9 | CASSLSGTDNSPLHF | TGTGCCAGCAGCTTATCCGGGACAGATAATTCACCCCTCCACTTT
TRBJ2-1 | TRBD2 | - | TRBV9 | CASSVSVAGGRNEQFF | TGTGCCAGCAGCGTATCTGTAGCGGGAGGTCGCAATGAGCAGTTCTTC
TRBJ2-3 | TRBD2 | - | TRBV6-2/TRBV6-3 | CASSFSGRGQYF | TGTGCCAGCAGTTTCAGCGGGAGGGGCCAGTATTTT
TRBJ1-5 | TRBD1 | once | TRBV11-2 | CASSRTGDGKQPQHF | TGTGCCAGCAGCCGGACAGGGGACGGGAAACAGCCCCAGCATTTT
TRBJ1-5 | TRBD1 | few | TRBV6-1 | CASSESWTGVWQPQHF | TGTGCCAGCAGTGAGTCCTGGACAGGGGTTTGGCAGCCCCAGCATTTT
TRBJ1-6 | - | few | TRBV5-1 | CASSFSGLGNSPLHF | TGCGCCAGCAGCTTCTCGGGGTTGGGTAATTCACCCCTCCACTTT
TRBJ1-2 | TRBD1 | - | TRBV7-9 | CASSSKGTGLANYGYTF | TGTGCCAGCAGCTCTAAGGGGACAGGCTTAGCTAACTATGGCTACACCTTC
TRBJ1-4 | TRBD1 | - | TRBV9 | CASSGGTGQAYEKLFF | TGTGCCAGCAGCGGAGGGACAGGTCAAGCCTATGAAAAACTGTTTTTT
TRBJ1-1 | - | - | TRBV20-1 | CSARAYTEAFF | TGCAGTGCTAGAGCCTACACTGAAGCTTTCTTT
TRBJ1-2 | - | - | TRBV5-1 | CASSSSGLGRFHGYTF | TGCGCCAGCAGCAGCTCGGGCCTCGGGAGATTTCACGGCTACACCTTC
TRBJ2-7 | TRBD2 | - | TRBV13 | CASSLARRLAGPSYEQYF | TGTGCCAGCAGCTTAGCGAGACGACTAGCGGGGCCCTCCTACGAGCAGTACTTC
TRBJ1-5 | - | - | TRBV27 | CASSWGLGGQPQHF | TGTGCCAGCAGTTGGGGGCTGGGTGGTCAGCCCCAGCATTTT